Below are 3 T cell receptor beta chains sequenced from a single sample in a study of cytomegalovirus exposure and HLA in healthy donors. 60 Vbeta and 13 Jbeta primers were used in PCR. Clones were sequenced by immunoSEQ multiplex PCR, and TCRdb holds only the in-frame ones, with some missing. The sample lists almost 200,000 clones; approximately 85% were seen once. Material for sequencing was PBMCs. These TCRs come from a woman between 50 and 59 years old in good health and CMV-seronegative.

CDR3 protein: CASSLFGDINQPQHF. The CDR3 bases are TGTGCCAGCAGCTTATTTGGCGACATCAATCAGCCCCAGCATTTT. The chain joins TRBV7-9 to TRBJ1-5; D not resolved. This CDR3 comprises 15 residues. Germline V CDR1 and CDR2: SEHNR, FQNEAQ (reference sequence). V lost 2 bases to trimming and J lost 3 bases, with 11 bases between them. The full variable domain, completed using reference TRBV7-9 and TRBJ1-5, is DTGVSQNPRHKITKRGQNVTFRCDPISEHNRLYWYRQTLGQGPEFLTYFQNEAQLEKSRLLSDRFSAERPKGSFSTLEIQRTEQGDSAMYLCASSLFGDINQPQHFGDGTRLSIL.

V usage is TRBV5-6 and J usage is TRBJ2-2; 7 bases match TRBD1. Germline V gene sequence: CDR1 SGHDT, CDR2 YYEEEE. CDR3 length: 12 amino acids. Trimming removed 4 bases from V and 11 bases from J; junction bases left unmatched: 5. The DNA of the CDR3 is TGTGCCAGCAGCGGAGGACAGGCCGAGCTGTTTTTT. Protein: CASSGGQAELFF.

The chain is built from TRBV28 and TRBJ2-7, with TRBD1 as a possible D gene (6 bases). Germline loops: CDR1 MDHEN, CDR2 SYDVKM. The CDR3 covers 14 residues. V was trimmed by 5 bases and J by 3 bases, leaving 14 bases between them. CDR3 loop: CASSAGTPVYEQYF. As DNA, the CDR3 is TGTGCCAGCAGTGCCGGGACACCCGTCTACGAGCAGTACTTC.